This TCR beta chain stems from a study of T cell responses to AZD1222 COVID-19 vaccine. To note about this clone: Its antigen is not known.

The method was immunoSEQ multiplex PCR; TCRdb's version includes in-frame clones alone and lacks a portion of them. Of some 200,000 clones in the sample, about 89% were seen once. Findings and caveats of the study: Just a handful of AZD1222 recipients tested seropositive at baseline.

Source: peripheral blood, taken 28 days after the second AZD1222 dose. This receptor was taken from an adult who received the AZD1222 COVID-19 vaccine.

CDR3 sequence reads: CASSPDRTSPYEQYF. DNA of the CDR3: TGTGCCAGCAGTCCAGACAGGACATCGCCCTACGAGCAGTACTTC. V gene TRBV6-5 combines with J gene TRBJ2-7, with D perhaps TRBD1 (6 bases). The germline V and J ends were trimmed by 5 bases and 2 bases, with 16 bases remaining between them. This CDR3 comprises 15 residues. The V gene's germline CDR1 is MNHEY and CDR2 SVGAGI.